This T cell receptor beta chain was found in a study of early T cells in non-severe SARS-CoV-2 infection. Study-level points and caveats: There was a bias toward anti-spike CD8 responses in VDJdb matching, which missed private and CD4 specificities.

Germline CDR1 SGHRS, CDR2 YFSETQ. The CDR3 extends over 14 amino acids. V was clipped by 3 bases and J by 6 bases, with 13 bases between them. Concerning this clonotype itself: As yet, its antigen is unknown.

cDNA molecules, individually, were tagged with unique molecular identifiers. From the 5' RACE reads, TCRdb called clonotypes with MiXCR, one entry per CDR3 protein. This sample yields tens of thousands of distinct CDR3 sequences, of which around 5.8% are seen a single time; about 4.2% belongs to the top ten. The chain carries TRBV5-1 and TRBJ2-1; weak D call: TRBD2 (5 bases). This TCR was recovered from an adult who was a healthcare worker with PCR-confirmed SARS-CoV-2 infection or an uninfected control (not recorded which). Sequencing was performed on whole blood, taken at baseline. The CDR3 spells CASSSAPSPNEQFF. DNA for the CDR3: TGCGCCAGCAGCTCGGCACCTAGCCCCAATGAGCAGTTCTTC.